The clone carrying this TCR beta chain was counted a few times. V lost 6 bases and J lost 3; bases outside the gene matches: 4. The CDR3 has 15 amino acids. Germline V gene sequence: CDR1 MNHEY, CDR2 SVGEGT. The entry originates in a study of identical twins. TCRdb independently ran MiXCR on the 5' RACE reads; one entry per CDR3 protein. The sample has approximately 500,000 distinct CDR3 sequences, 20% to 25% seen once. The sample was also reused in another study, on T cells expressing NK-cell markers.

Material for sequencing was CD4+ T cells sorted from blood. The sequence was collected from a woman under 30 in good health. The gene calls are TRBV6-2 or TRBV6-3 and TRBJ2-1, with 11 nucleotides matching TRBD2. CDR3 DNA: TGTGCCAGCAGCCTACTAGCGGGAGTCTACAATGAGCAGTTCTTC. Translation: CASSLLAGVYNEQFF.